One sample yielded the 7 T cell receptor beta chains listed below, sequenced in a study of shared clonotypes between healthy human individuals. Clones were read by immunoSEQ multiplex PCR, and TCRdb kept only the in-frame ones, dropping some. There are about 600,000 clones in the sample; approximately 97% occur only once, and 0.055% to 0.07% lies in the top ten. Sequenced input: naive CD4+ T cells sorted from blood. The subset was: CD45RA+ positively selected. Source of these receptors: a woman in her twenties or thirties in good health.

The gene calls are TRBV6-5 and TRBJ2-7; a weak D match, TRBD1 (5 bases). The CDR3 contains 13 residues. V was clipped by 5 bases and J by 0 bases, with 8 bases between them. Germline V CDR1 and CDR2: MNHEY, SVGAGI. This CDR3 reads CASSRQSSYEQYF. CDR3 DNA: TGTGCCAGCAGTCGACAGAGCTCCTACGAGCAGTACTTC.

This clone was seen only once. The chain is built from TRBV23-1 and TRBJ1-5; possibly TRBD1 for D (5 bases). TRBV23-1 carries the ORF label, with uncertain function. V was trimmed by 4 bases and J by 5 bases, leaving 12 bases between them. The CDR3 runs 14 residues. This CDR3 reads CASSPGRRDQPQHF. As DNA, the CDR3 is TGCGCCAGCAGTCCGGGACGGAGAGATCAGCCCCAGCATTTT.

The CDR3 DNA reads as TGTGCCAGCAGAGGGACTAGCGAAACCATGGCGTTAGATACGCAGTATTTT. The encoded protein is CASRGTSETMALDTQYF. V is TRBV11-2 and J is TRBJ2-3; 10 bases are a match to TRBD2. The germline CDR1 and CDR2 sequences are SGHAT and FQNNGV. This CDR3 is 17 amino acids long. Unmatched junction bases numbered 14, after V lost 6 bases and J lost 5 bases.

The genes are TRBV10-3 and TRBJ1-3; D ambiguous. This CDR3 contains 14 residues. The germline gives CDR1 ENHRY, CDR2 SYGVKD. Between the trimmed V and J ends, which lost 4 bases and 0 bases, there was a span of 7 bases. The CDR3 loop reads CAISASLSGNTIYF. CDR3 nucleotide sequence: TGTGCCATCAGTGCCAGCCTCTCTGGAAACACCATATATTTT.

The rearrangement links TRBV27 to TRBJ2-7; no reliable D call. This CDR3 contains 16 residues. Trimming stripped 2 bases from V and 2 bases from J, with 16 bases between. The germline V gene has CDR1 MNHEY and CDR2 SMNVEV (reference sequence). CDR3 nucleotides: TGTGCCAGCAGTTTAGCAGTTGTAGTCCTTACCTACGAGCAGTACTTC. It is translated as CASSLAVVVLTYEQYF.

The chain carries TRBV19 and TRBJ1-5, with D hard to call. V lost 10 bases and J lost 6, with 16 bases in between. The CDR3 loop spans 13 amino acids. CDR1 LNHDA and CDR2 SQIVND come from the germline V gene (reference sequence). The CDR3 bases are TGTGCCACTACCCGAGGGTCAGCTCAGCCCCAGCATTTT. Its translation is CATTRGSAQPQHF.

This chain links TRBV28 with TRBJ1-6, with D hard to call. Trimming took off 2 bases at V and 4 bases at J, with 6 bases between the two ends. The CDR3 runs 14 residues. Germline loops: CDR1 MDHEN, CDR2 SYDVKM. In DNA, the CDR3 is TGTGCCAGCAGTTTAGCACAGTATAATTCACCCCTCCACTTT. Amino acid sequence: CASSLAQYNSPLHF.